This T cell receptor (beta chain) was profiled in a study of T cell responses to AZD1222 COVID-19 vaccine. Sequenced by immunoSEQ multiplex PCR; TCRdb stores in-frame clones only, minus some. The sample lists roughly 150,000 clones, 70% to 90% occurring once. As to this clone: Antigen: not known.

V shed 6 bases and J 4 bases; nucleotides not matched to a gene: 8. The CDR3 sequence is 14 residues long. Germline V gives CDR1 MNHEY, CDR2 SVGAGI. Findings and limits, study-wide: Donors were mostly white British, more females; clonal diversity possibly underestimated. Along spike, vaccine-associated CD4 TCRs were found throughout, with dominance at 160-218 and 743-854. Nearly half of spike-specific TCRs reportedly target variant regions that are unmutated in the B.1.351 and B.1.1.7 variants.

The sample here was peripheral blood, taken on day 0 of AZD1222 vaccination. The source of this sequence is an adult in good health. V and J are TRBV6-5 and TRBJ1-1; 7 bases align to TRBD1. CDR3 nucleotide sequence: TGTGCCAGCAGCCGGACAGGTTTGGGCACTGAAGCTTTCTTT. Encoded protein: CASSRTGLGTEAFF.